These T cell receptor beta chains were read from a single sample in a study of neurological immune-mediated disorders. Each CDR3 protein is one row after TCRdb ran MiXCR on the 5' RACE reads. The repertoire holds tens of thousands of distinct CDR3 sequences, 15% to 20% seen once, with 15% to 17% in the top ten. Input material: PBMCs. The receptor source for this set is a woman aged 35 to 49 in good health. Each CDR3 is given with its conserved first and last residue. The D gene is left open where the match is weak. Part of the rows lack a size; the others show once, few, many or a class for expanded clones.

d_call,v_call,clone_size,j_call,cdr3_nt,cdr3_aa
TRBD1,TRBV7-9,many,TRBJ2-7,TGTGCCAGCAGCTCGGCCGGGACAGGGGGAAGCGAGCAGTACTTC,CASSSAGTGGSEQYF
NA,TRBV6-2/TRBV6-3,NA,TRBJ2-4,TGTGCCAGCAGTCTCCCGAGCATAAACATTCAGTACTTC,CASSLPSINIQYF
NA,TRBV29-1,many,TRBJ1-4,TGCAGCGCTGAATGGGGTGGTGAAAAACTGTTTTTT,CSAEWGGEKLFF
TRBD1,TRBV5-1,many,TRBJ1-2,TGCGCCAGCAGTTTTACGACAGGGCCAAGGGATGGCTACACCTTC,CASSFTTGPRDGYTF
TRBD1,TRBV7-3,many,TRBJ2-1,TGTGCCAGCAGCCCACAGGGGAGATTTAGCACTGAGCAGTTCTTC,CASSPQGRFSTEQFF
NA,TRBV19,NA,TRBJ1-1,TGTGCCAGTAGTATCTCTCTAGGGACCCTCACTGAAGCTTTCTTT,CASSISLGTLTEAFF
NA,TRBV4-3,many,TRBJ1-4,TGCGCCAGCAGCCAATGGTCGCCCGAGCGAGAAAAACTGTTTTTT,CASSQWSPEREKLFF
NA,TRBV18,many,TRBJ1-2,TGTGCCAGCTCACGTAACACCGACGGCTATGGCTACACCTTC,CASSRNTDGYGYTF
TRBD1,TRBV5-1,many,TRBJ1-2,TGCGCCAGCAGCTCGGAACCAGGGGGAACTAACTATGGCTACACCTTC,CASSSEPGGTNYGYTF
TRBD2,TRBV4-3,many,TRBJ2-2,TGCGCCAGCAGCCAAGATAACGGGGGGTCTGGGCTGTTTTTT,CASSQDNGGSGLFF
TRBD1,TRBV20-1,many,TRBJ1-1,TGCAGTGCTTTTCACTCCGGGACAGACACTGAAGCTTTCTTT,CSAFHSGTDTEAFF
NA,TRBV5-1,many,TRBJ2-1,TGCGCCAGCAGCTTGGCAGGGGTCGACTACAATGAGCAGTTCTTC,CASSLAGVDYNEQFF
NA,TRBV20-1,many,TRBJ1-1,TGCAGTGCCTACAGGGTTAACACTGAAGCTTTCTTT,CSAYRVNTEAFF
TRBD2,TRBV6-2/TRBV6-3,many,TRBJ2-5,TGTGCCAGCAGGGCTAGCGGGGAATTAGAGACCCAGTACTTC,CASRASGELETQYF